The next 22 T cell receptor beta chains were all read from a single sample in a study of T cell repertoires in cytomegalovirus infection. Which antigens these TCRs recognize remains unknown. MiXCR was run by TCRdb on the reads, yielding one entry per CDR3 protein. The table has tens of thousands of distinct CDR3 sequences, roughly a quarter seen once; the top ten hold roughly 50%. The material sequenced was CD8+ T cells from cultured PBMCs, taken from culture after CMV antigen stimulation. These TCRs come from a human donor in good health (CMV status not recorded). Some clones in this sample may be carry-over from other donors' samples.

The table lists this clonotype with many counts. CDR3 sequence reads: CASSLASDYNEQFF. The CDR3 DNA is TGTGCCAGCAGCTTAGCATCAGACTACAATGAGCAGTTCTTC. The chain couples TRBV7-2 to TRBJ2-1; D remains ambiguous. The V end was cut by 0 bases, the J end by 3 bases, with 6 bases between. The CDR3 spans 14 residues. Per germline, CDR1 SGHTA and CDR2 FQGNSA.

The sample holds many counts of this clonotype. This chain connects TRBV7-3 to TRBJ2-5; tentatively, D is TRBD2 (7 bases). The length of the CDR3 is 15 residues. The germline V gene has CDR1 SGHTA and CDR2 FQGTGA. V lost 2 bases and J lost 1, with 11 bases in between. The CDR3 here is CASSLGGALQETQYF. CDR3 nucleotide sequence: TGTGCCAGCAGCTTAGGGGGGGCCCTCCAAGAGACCCAGTACTTC.

This clonotype occurred many times. This sequence joins TRBV7-2 and TRBJ2-7, with a tentative D call TRBD2 (6 bases). The ends were cut back, 6 bases at V and 0 bases at J, with 18 bases in the middle. CDR1 and CDR2 (germline): SGHTA, FQGNSA. The CDR3 is made up of 16 amino acids. CDR3 sequence reads: CASRGGGAGDSYEQYF. CDR3 sequence (DNA): TGTGCCAGCAGGGGGGGTGGGGCGGGTGACTCCTACGAGCAGTACTTC.

The chain links TRBV4-3 to TRBJ1-2, with D possibly matching TRBD1 (6 bases). V lost 1 base and J 11 bases, leaving 14 bases between the germline ends. In germline, CDR1 is LGHNA, CDR2 YSLEER. This CDR3 has 13 residues. The CDR3 DNA reads as TGCGCCAGCAGCCAAGGCGGGACAACCTTTTACACCTTC. This codes for CASSQGGTTFYTF.

This chain uses TRBV30 with TRBJ2-3; maybe TRBD2 (6 bases). Germline V gene lookup returns CDR1 GTSNPN and CDR2 SVGIG (reference sequence). The ends were cut back, 0 bases at V and 0 bases at J, with 10 bases in the middle. This CDR3 has 15 amino acids. The CDR3 region is CAWSVLGGSTDTQYF. CDR3 bases: TGTGCCTGGAGTGTACTGGGAGGTAGCACAGATACGCAGTATTTT.

This sequence joins TRBV11-3 and TRBJ2-3; D uncertain. Per the germline V gene, CDR1 is SGHNT and CDR2 is YENEEA. Trimming pared 1 base from V and 0 bases from J, leaving 5 bases between. This CDR3 contains 14 residues. CDR3: CASSLVTSTDTQYF. CDR3 DNA sequence: TGTGCCAGCAGCTTAGTAACTAGCACAGATACGCAGTATTTT.

This clonotype turned up a few times. The chain is built from TRBV6-4 and TRBJ2-1; 12 bases align to TRBD2. Unmatched junction bases numbered 4, after V lost 3 bases and J lost 7 bases. The V gene's germline CDR1 is MRHNA and CDR2 SNTAGT. The CDR3 has 15 residues. Here the CDR3 reads CASSETSGSMNEQFF. Written as DNA, the CDR3 is TGTGCCAGCAGTGAGACTAGCGGGAGTATGAATGAGCAGTTCTTC.

This clonotype was counted between two and nine times. The genes are TRBV7-9 and TRBJ2-2; D remains ambiguous. Germline assignment: CDR1 SEHNR and CDR2 FQNEAQ (reference sequence). The CDR3 has 15 residues. The ends were cut back, 2 bases at V and 0 bases at J, with 7 bases in the middle. CDR3 DNA sequence: TGTGCCAGCAGCTTACCAGCCACGAACACCGGGGAGCTGTTTTTT. The encoded protein is CASSLPATNTGELFF.

This clonotype showed up just a few times. V is TRBV7-9 and J is TRBJ2-2; no clear D gene. Germline-derived CDR1 and CDR2 are SEHNR and FQNEAQ (reference sequence). Trimming took 2 bases from V and 2 from J, leaving 6 bases between them. The CDR3 consists of 14 residues. The CDR3 protein is CASSLLLNTGELFF. As DNA, the CDR3 is TGTGCCAGCAGCTTACTCCTCAACACCGGGGAGCTGTTTTTT. Full variable domain (remainder filled in from reference TRBV7-9 and TRBJ2-2): DTGVSQNPRHKITKRGQNVTFRCDPISEHNRLYWYRQTLGQGPEFLTYFQNEAQLEKSRLLSDRFSAERPKGSFSTLEIQRTEQGDSAMYLCASSLLLNTGELFFGEGSRLTVL.

This clonotype was seen only once. V usage is TRBV14 and J usage is TRBJ2-2; D ambiguous. The CDR3 is 13 amino acids. V was clipped by 2 bases and J by 6 bases, with 7 bases between them. Germline CDR1 SGHDN, CDR2 FVKESK. The CDR3 spells CASSQIAPGELFF. In DNA, the CDR3 is TGTGCCAGCAGCCAAATCGCGCCCGGGGAGCTGTTTTTT.

V is TRBV5-1 and J is TRBJ2-3; 12 bases align to TRBD2. This CDR3 has 18 amino acids. Germline CDR1 is SGHRS and CDR2 is YFSETQ. V lost 4 bases and J lost 2; bases outside the gene matches: 11. In DNA form, the CDR3 reads TGCGCCAGCAGCCGGTACGGGCTAGCGGGGGGGACCACAGATACGCAGTATTTT. Amino acids: CASSRYGLAGGTTDTQYF. Based on the CDR3 plus reference TRBV5-1 and TRBJ2-3, the full variable domain is KAGVTQTPRYLIKTRGQQVTLSCSPISGHRSVSWYQQTPGQGLQFLFEYFSETQRNKGNFPGRFSGRQFSNSRSEMNVSTLELGDSALYLCASSRYGLAGGTTDTQYFGPGTRLTVL.

V is TRBV9 and J is TRBJ2-3; the match to TRBD1 covers 7 bases. There are 14 residues in the CDR3. V shed 3 bases, J shed 5 bases, and the junction held 6 bases outside the gene matches. The germline V gene has CDR1 SGDLS and CDR2 YYNGEE. CDR3 bases: TGTGCCAGCAGCGGACACCGGGACAGAGATACGCAGTATTTT. Residues: CASSGHRDRDTQYF.

This chain joins TRBV19 and TRBJ1-2; 9 nucleotides align to TRBD1. The germline V gene has CDR1 LNHDA and CDR2 SQIVND (reference sequence). The CDR3 has 14 residues. The junction had 9 bases not matched to a gene; V was cut back by 8 bases and J by 5 bases. CDR3 sequence: CASCGQGLRYGYTF. CDR3 in DNA: TGTGCCAGTTGCGGACAGGGGCTTAGGTATGGCTACACCTTC. Full variable domain (remainder filled in from reference TRBV19 and TRBJ1-2): DGGITQSPKYLFRKEGQNVTLSCEQNLNHDAMYWYRQDPGQGLRLIYYSQIVNDFQKGDIAEGYSVSREKKESFPLTVTSAQKNPTAFYLCASCGQGLRYGYTFGSGTRLTVV.

This clonotype has a single count. The chain couples TRBV7-9 to TRBJ2-1; D might be TRBD2 (5 bases). There are 15 residues in the CDR3. Germline loops: CDR1 SEHNR, CDR2 FQNEAQ (reference sequence). V lost 0 bases, J lost 0 bases, and 6 bases lay in between. CDR3 sequence: CASSLAGVSYNEQFF. The CDR3 nucleotides are TGTGCCAGCAGCTTAGCCGGGGTCTCCTACAATGAGCAGTTCTTC.

The V call is TRBV19, the J call TRBJ2-3; TRBD2 matches at 8 bases. This CDR3 has 16 amino acids. The germline CDR1 and CDR2 sequences are LNHDA and SQIVND (reference sequence). Trimming removed 4 bases from V and 7 bases from J; junction bases left unmatched: 13. The CDR3 DNA follows: TGTGCCAGTAGTACCCCACTAGCGGCCGAAGGTAATACGCAGTATTTT. It specifies CASSTPLAAEGNTQYF.

The chain is built from TRBV27 and TRBJ2-2, with D perhaps matching TRBD2 (6 bases). V was trimmed by 3 bases and J by 13 bases, leaving 15 bases between them. CDR1 is MNHEY and CDR2 is SMNVEV in the germline V gene (reference sequence). CDR3 size: 13 residues. Written as DNA, the CDR3 is TGTGCCAGCAGTTTTGGGGGGTCAGCATGGCTGTTTTTT. Protein: CASSFGGSAWLFF.

The J gene is TRBJ2-5, the V gene TRBV19; D may be TRBD2 (6 bases). The germline CDR1 and CDR2 sequences are LNHDA and SQIVND (reference sequence). Trimming took off 5 bases at V and 2 bases at J, with 6 bases between the two ends. CDR3 length equals 12 residues. In DNA, the CDR3 is TGTGCCAGTAGTGGGGGGCAAGAGACCCAGTACTTC. Translating it yields CASSGGQETQYF.

This clonotype was counted ten times or more. CDR3 in amino acids: CASSTGTANTEAFF. Written as DNA, the CDR3 is TGTGCCAGCAGCACCGGGACGGCGAACACTGAAGCTTTCTTT. V gene TRBV3-1 combines with J gene TRBJ1-1; TRBD1 is a possible D gene (5 bases). In germline, CDR1 is LGHDT, CDR2 YNNKEL (reference sequence). This CDR3 comprises 14 residues. The germline V and J ends were trimmed by 5 bases and 1 base, with 11 bases remaining between them.

The chain couples TRBV6-2 or TRBV6-3 to TRBJ2-5; possibly TRBD1 or TRBD2 for D (5 bases each). From germline, CDR1 is MNHEY and CDR2 SVGEGT. V dropped 0 bases and J dropped 9 bases, with 17 bases sitting between them. This CDR3 spans 15 amino acids. The chain's CDR3 is CASSYSSGPKRAQYF. The CDR3 DNA sequence: TGTGCCAGCAGTTACTCATCGGGACCCAAAAGAGCCCAGTACTTC.

V usage is TRBV27 and J usage is TRBJ1-2; 7 nucleotides match TRBD1. The CDR3 is 14 residues long. Germline loops: CDR1 MNHEY, CDR2 SMNVEV (reference sequence). Unmatched junction bases numbered 0, after V lost 2 bases and J lost 0 bases. Written as DNA, the CDR3 is TGTGCCAGCAGTTTAGACAGGGCTAACTATGGCTACACCTTC. Residues: CASSLDRANYGYTF.

This clonotype was seen at least ten times. This chain connects TRBV6-5 to TRBJ2-7, with D maybe TRBD2 (5 bases). Trimming stripped 4 bases from V and 0 bases from J, with 13 bases between. Germline CDR1 and CDR2: MNHEY and SVGAGI. The CDR3 consists of 15 residues. The CDR3 loop reads CASSSGEGLSYEQYF. DNA for the CDR3: TGTGCCAGCAGTTCCGGGGAAGGTCTCTCCTACGAGCAGTACTTC.

This clonotype turned up a few times. The V gene is TRBV20-1, the J gene TRBJ2-7; TRBD1 agrees at 7 bases. Germline lookup yields CDR1 DFQATT and CDR2 SNEGSKA (reference sequence). CDR3 length equals 13 residues. V lost 3 bases, J lost 0 bases, and 2 bases stayed unmatched. CDR3 loop: CSARDRNSYEQYF. The CDR3 DNA is TGCAGTGCTAGGGACAGGAACTCCTACGAGCAGTACTTC.